The rows below give T cell receptor beta chains drawn from one sample of a study of shared clonotypes between healthy human individuals. Generated by immunoSEQ multiplex PCR, the TCRdb table keeps only in-frame clones and is missing some. Of about 2 million clones listed, 85% to 95% are singletons. The sample comprised naive CD4+ T cells sorted from blood. The receptors here all came from a man younger than 35 in good health. CDR3s include the opening cysteine and the closing phenylalanine or tryptophan. The order of the fields is V gene, J gene, CDR3 protein.

TRBV29-1	TRBJ1-1	CSVVRNTEAFF
TRBV28	TRBJ2-7	CASSFVGGNEQYF
TRBV7-2	TRBJ1-6	CASSPRGNNSPLHF
TRBV6-6	TRBJ1-1	CASSYAGTEAFF
TRBV7-3	TRBJ1-1	CASSLNPGGTEAFF
TRBV11-2	TRBJ2-3	CATHRGERGADTQYF
TRBV4-1	TRBJ2-3	CASSRGRDADTQYF
TRBV5-1	TRBJ2-7	CASTGTNYEQYF
TRBV5-1	TRBJ2-2	CASSLERSGGPNTGELFF
TRBV6-6	TRBJ1-1	CASSYRGGDTEAFF
TRBV7-2	TRBJ2-7	CASSLAGGRVSYEQYF
TRBV7-4	TRBJ2-7	CASTWNGTLPPYEQYF
TRBV7-9	TRBJ2-1	CAISTGYNEQFF
TRBV18	TRBJ2-2	CASSPLWGNTGELFF
TRBV28	TRBJ2-7	CASSLSQVGGEQYF
TRBV5-1	TRBJ2-7	CASSLGQGSYEQYF
TRBV7-8	TRBJ2-7	CASSSSTGNYEQYF
TRBV6-5	TRBJ1-1	CATQYRDEAFF
TRBV5-1	TRBJ1-1	CASSSGQPNTEAFF
TRBV29-1	TRBJ2-7	CSVLGGRQGSHEQYF
TRBV27	TRBJ2-1	CASSLKGLAGAWHEQFF
TRBV6-6	TRBJ2-2	CASSSSGPTGELFF
TRBV5-1	TRBJ2-3	CASSGAGTSGVSDTQYF
TRBV2	TRBJ1-2	CASSVVATYGYTF
TRBV7-2	TRBJ2-5	CASSSPPETQYF
TRBV10-2	TRBJ2-7	CASRVTGSYEQYF
TRBV27	TRBJ2-1	CASMGRNEQFF
TRBV7-3	TRBJ2-2	CASSLYGGTAGTGELFF
TRBV5-1	TRBJ1-2	CASSLAGERDGYTF
TRBV19	TRBJ2-3	CASSQTSGRTDTQYF
TRBV30	TRBJ1-2	CAWSVQGANYGYTF
TRBV19	TRBJ2-4	CASSITTGTIVSKNIQYF
TRBV5-1	TRBJ2-5	CASSLARVGETQYF
TRBV5-1	TRBJ2-1	CASSLTSSSYNEQFF
TRBV5-1	TRBJ2-2	CASSPENTGELFF
TRBV5-6	TRBJ1-1	CASSFDRGNTEAFF
TRBV7-2	TRBJ1-6	CASSFPNSPLHF
TRBV5-1	TRBJ2-1	CASSPRAHNEQFF
TRBV2	TRBJ1-3	CASSEVYSGNTIYF
TRBV28	TRBJ1-2	CASSLGTGSNGYTF
TRBV5-4	TRBJ1-6	CASSSKDRGLEPLHF
TRBV6-5	TRBJ1-6	CASSYSRSYNSPLHF
TRBV7-2	TRBJ2-1	CASSLAGTGGHEQFF
TRBV5-1	TRBJ2-2	CASSLVGAGELFF
TRBV2	TRBJ1-6	CASSEIPGTANSPLHF
TRBV6-1	TRBJ1-6	CASSEGQTGPNSPLHF
TRBV6-5	TRBJ2-7	CASSYGWGRGRYEQYF
TRBV6-1	TRBJ2-7	CASTDRGQMSSYEQYF
TRBV18	TRBJ2-5	CASSPLDSQETQYF
TRBV11-2	TRBJ2-2	CASSFSAGVAGELFF